This TCR beta chain was captured in a study of shared clonotypes between healthy human individuals (TCRdb year 2020). At the level of the whole study: A few men and two women, aged 18 to 49 years, made up the cohort. Leukapheresis yielded between about 0.8 and 8.9 billion PBMCs per donor. To increase sequencing depth and limit assay-specific biases, TCR repertoire library preparation and sequencing were carried out by different laboratories using diverse techniques. For each donor, CD4 naive and CD4 memory were each given three plates, CD8 naive was given two plates, and CD8 memory was given one plate. Blood TCR repertoires of roughly five healthy adults were deeply sequenced to estimate repertoire size and the extent of clonotype sharing between individuals. Overall study outcomes, separate from this receptor: The genetic and exposure-history diversity represented was limited by the small number of donors. Compared with non-shared clonotypes, clonotypes shared by all four sorted-subset donors had higher generation probabilities. About 5% of naive CD4, 3.5% of naive CD8, 2.3% of memory CD4, and about 0.4% of memory CD8 clonotypes were shared across a few donors. Rarefaction of sorted-subset datasets indicated incomplete sequencing despite the large sequencing depth. Pairwise subsampling led to the expectation that sequencing depth would affect the degree of clonotype sharing among donors. Sampling was limited to blood, and TCR repertoires in tissue likely differ from TCR repertoires in blood. Larger estimated clonotype richness was generally found for naive subsets than for memory subsets.

To note about this clone: No antigen is known for it. It has no much larger one-base neighbor in the sample; base qualities were not kept. The same CDR3 also results from other DNA sequences found in this sample.

Using the deep immunoSEQ assay, multiplex PCR amplified TCR CDR3 regions from genomic DNA. For each cell subset, the extracted genomic DNA was distributed evenly across all wells of several immunoSEQ 96-well plates, and each plate served as one replicate. For sorted subsets, around 0.2 ug of genomic DNA, equivalent to some 30,000 T cell genomes, went into each replicate PCR. Purified libraries were measured with a Qubit 3.0 fluorometer, size-checked on a Bioanalyzer 2100, and measured again with the KAPA Library Quantification kit. Each immunoSEQ 96-well plate was sequenced on its own single-read 150-cycle Illumina NextSeq 550 flow cell. As for how the authors treated the data: The immunoSEQ output contained only junctional sequences without quality scores, so filtering could not match that applied to full-length reads. To assign V/J genes and CDR3, sequences were annotated against IMGT germline references using PyIR, a Python wrapper for IgBLAST v1.9. Reads were removed for weak V/J assignments (E-value above 1e-6), missing CDR3, stop codons, out-of-frame junctions, or ambiguous translated residues. V3J clonotypes were defined as sequences sharing an identical inferred V gene, J gene, and CDR3 amino acid sequence. The percentage overlap between two repertoires was calculated by dividing the number of shared unique clonotypes by the size of the smaller repertoire. RTK rarefaction, the Chao1 estimator, and Recon v2.1 estimates of unobserved clonotypes were used to assess repertoire richness. Generation probabilities were computed with OLGA for all TCRbeta clonotypes obtained by the gDNA method from several donors. The source is immuneACCESS, and TCRdb retained only in-frame sequences with V and J called. Part of the clones is not carried over; for the studies checked, unresolved V genes explain less than half of this, and the remainder is unexplained. Clonal size and the V and J genes are those of that table, whereas D and trimming came from the DNA. Within this sample are millions of clones, with 85% to 95% of them counted one time only. The top ten constitute around 1.7% of the sample.

From cysteine to phenylalanine, the CDR3 is 14 amino acids long. The sequence is cut down to CDR3 DNA, 42 bases in frame from base 1. V is cut back by 6 bases and J by 2 bases, with 2 bases in the junction unmatched. CDR1 MNHEY and CDR2 SMNVEV are derived from the germline V gene (reference sequence). CD8 naive samples were obtained by positive selection for CCR7 among CD45RO-negative cells, yielding a CD45RA+CCR7+ population from which TemRA cells were excluded. Healthy HIV-negative adults with no recently reported acute infections or vaccinations were included as donors. All donors were Caucasian adults living in Nashville, Tennessee, USA. After blood collection by leukapheresis, PBMCs were isolated using Ficoll-Histopaque density gradient centrifugation and then cryopreserved in the vapor phase of liquid nitrogen. Purity and quantity of every magnetically sorted T cell population were checked by analytical flow cytometry. Genomic DNA was isolated from each sorted fraction and quantified by UV absorbance on a Nanodrop 2000c.

Sequenced sample: naive CD8+ T cells from PBMCs. According to the study, the label for this sample's cell subset or site signals: CD45RA+CCR7+. The chain uses TRBV27 and TRBJ2-3, and 10 bases in between align with TRBD2. The clonotype originates from a young man in good health. Some clones in this sample may be carry-over from other donors' samples. The encoded CDR3 is CASSGLAVTDTQYF. The DNA sequence is as follows: TGTGCCAGCAGCGGACTAGCGGTCACAGATACGCAGTATTTT.